This T cell receptor (beta chain) was identified during a study of STAT5B mutations in CD4+ large granular lymphocyte leukemia. Study context: Among healthy controls, a particular HLA allele went with more CDR3 'QG' motifs.

There are a few counts of this clone. Its specificity is unknown. Sequenced by immunoSEQ multiplex PCR; TCRdb stores in-frame clones only, minus some. This table has some 34,000 clones, around 80% appearing once. The study, taken as a whole, reports: Compared with healthy controls (2/35), patient top clones favored TRBV06 (8/27).

This CDR3 has 17 amino acids. The V and J ends lost 0 bases and 5 bases respectively, with 17 bases between them. Germline V CDR1 and CDR2: LNHNV, YYDKDF (reference sequence). The source of this sequence is a human donor in good health. V is TRBV15 and J is TRBJ1-5; a weak D match, TRBD1 (5 bases). Input material: CD4+ T cells from blood buffy coats. The CDR3 reads CATSRDSRDLGYQPQHF. CDR3 in DNA: TGTGCCACCAGCAGAGATTCCCGGGACTTGGGGTATCAGCCCCAGCATTTT.